The 28 T cell receptor beta chains below were found in one sample sequenced in a study of cytomegalovirus exposure and HLA in healthy donors. Primers: 60 Vbeta forward and 13 Jbeta reverse. Sequencing was performed with immunoSEQ multiplex PCR; in TCRdb, only in-frame clones are kept and a portion is missing. The sample holds more than 95,000 clones, more than 60% seen once. Sequencing input: PBMCs. The receptors shown here come from a woman aged 50 to 65 in good health and CMV-seropositive.

The chain carries TRBV19 and TRBJ1-1, with 8 bases identical to TRBD1. V lost 5 bases, J lost 2 bases, and 10 bases stayed unmatched. The CDR3 contains 16 residues. Germline V gives CDR1 LNHDA, CDR2 SQIVND (reference sequence). The CDR3 sequence is CASSLRQGLLNTEAFF. CDR3 sequence (DNA): TGTGCCAGTAGTCTGAGACAGGGGCTCCTAAACACTGAAGCTTTCTTT.

This clone was counted only a few times. The chain joins TRBV4-3 to TRBJ2-7; D remains unclear. The CDR3 is 15 residues long. Per germline, CDR1 LGHNA and CDR2 YSLEER. The V gene lost 0 bases and the J gene lost 2 bases, with 11 bases spanning the gap. Written as DNA, the CDR3 is TGCGCCAGCAGCCAAGATTTCGCGGAAACCTACGAGCAGTACTTC. Encoded protein: CASSQDFAETYEQYF.

The CDR3 region has the DNA TGTGCCAGTGGCGTTCCTCGAGGGGGCTACACCTTC. Amino acid sequence: CASGVPRGGYTF. This chain connects TRBV19 to TRBJ1-2; D call uncertain. The CDR3 runs 12 residues. Germline CDR1 reads LNHDA; CDR2 reads SQIVND (reference sequence). Trimming removed 8 bases from V and 8 bases from J, with 15 bases in between.

The chain has TRBV5-4 and TRBJ2-4; D gene ambiguous. V was pared by 2 bases and J by 6 bases, with 9 bases between. Looked up from germline, CDR1 is SGHNT and CDR2 is YYREEE (reference sequence). The CDR3 sequence is 13 residues long. The CDR3 loop is CASSLDSGNIQYF. Here the CDR3 DNA reads TGTGCCAGCAGCTTAGATTCGGGAAACATTCAGTACTTC.

The CDR3 here is CAISDRSGPAKNTEAFF. The DNA of the CDR3 is TGTGCCATCAGTGACCGGTCAGGCCCGGCTAAGAACACTGAAGCTTTCTTT. The chain carries TRBV10-3 and TRBJ1-1; D remains unclear. V lost 3 bases and J 1 base, leaving 18 bases between the germline ends. CDR3 length equals 17 residues. Per the germline V gene, CDR1 is ENHRY and CDR2 is SYGVKD.

Written as DNA, the CDR3 is TGTGCCAGCAGTTACTCGGCAGGGGTTAGCACAGATACGCAGTATTTT. It yields the protein CASSYSAGVSTDTQYF. The chain is built from TRBV6-5 and TRBJ2-3, with D maybe TRBD1 (6 bases). Deletions cut 0 bases from V and 0 bases from J, with 10 bases between. In germline, CDR1 is MNHEY, CDR2 SVGAGI. The CDR3 contains 16 residues.

This rearrangement joins TRBV7-9 to TRBJ2-2, with 7 bases lining up with TRBD2. The CDR3 contains 17 residues. Germline CDR1 is SEHNR and CDR2 is FQNEAQ (reference sequence). V lost 3 bases to trimming and J lost 1 base; unmatched junction nucleotides: 8. The CDR3 protein is CASSFSRTGGNTGELFF. In DNA, the CDR3 is TGTGCCAGCAGCTTTTCCCGGACGGGGGGGAACACCGGGGAGCTGTTTTTT. The whole variable domain, remainder taken from reference TRBV7-9 and TRBJ2-2, is DTGVSQNPRHKITKRGQNVTFRCDPISEHNRLYWYRQTLGQGPEFLTYFQNEAQLEKSRLLSDRFSAERPKGSFSTLEIQRTEQGDSAMYLCASSFSRTGGNTGELFFGEGSRLTVL.

This clone was seen once. CDR3: CASNQGSFNEKLFF. CDR3 nucleotide sequence: TGTGCCAGTAACCAGGGGTCCTTCAATGAAAAACTGTTTTTT. The V and J genes are TRBV19 and TRBJ1-4, with a possible D match to TRBD1 (6 bases). The CDR3 totals 14 residues. In germline, CDR1 is LNHDA, CDR2 SQIVND (reference sequence). V shed 7 bases and J shed 5 bases, with 14 bases lying between them. The complete variable domain, with remaining parts taken from reference TRBV19 and TRBJ1-4, reads DGGITQSPKYLFRKEGQNVTLSCEQNLNHDAMYWYRQDPGQGLRLIYYSQIVNDFQKGDIAEGYSVSREKKESFPLTVTSAQKNPTAFYLCASNQGSFNEKLFFGSGTQLSVL.

The rearrangement links TRBV6-1 to TRBJ1-2; maybe TRBD1 (6 bases). The germline V gene encodes CDR1 MNHNS and CDR2 SASEGT. V was clipped by 4 bases and J by 2 bases, with 17 bases between them. CDR3 length equals 16 residues. This chain's CDR3 is CASSGIEEDSNYGYTF. The CDR3 region has the DNA TGTGCCAGCAGTGGAATTGAGGAGGACAGCAACTATGGCTACACCTTC.

The CDR3 spells CASSSEGQLNTEAFF. CDR3 bases: TGCGCCAGCAGCTCAGAAGGACAGTTGAACACTGAAGCTTTCTTT. This sequence joins TRBV5-1 and TRBJ1-1; tentative D call: TRBD1 (6 bases). Germline V gene data show CDR1 as SGHRS and CDR2 as YFSETQ. The CDR3 contains 15 residues. V was shortened by 3 bases and J by 0 bases, with 12 bases between the two germline ends.

This clone was observed once. The V call is TRBV7-8, the J call TRBJ1-1; D gene unclear. Germline V gene data show CDR1 as SGHVS and CDR2 as FQNEAQ. Between the trimmed V and J ends, which lost 3 bases and 3 bases, there was a span of 11 bases. This CDR3 is 14 amino acids long. The CDR3 DNA follows: TGTGCCAGCAGCTTGTTAGGGAGAGACACTGAAGCTTTCTTT. It yields the protein CASSLLGRDTEAFF.

The rearrangement uses TRBV15 and TRBJ2-1; D gene ambiguous. V shed 1 base and J shed 0 bases, with 7 bases lying between them. The CDR3 is made up of 15 amino acids. Germline V gene lookup returns CDR1 LNHNV and CDR2 YYDKDF (reference sequence). The CDR3 is CATSRVSFSYNEQFF. Written as DNA, the CDR3 is TGTGCCACCAGCAGAGTTTCTTTCTCCTACAATGAGCAGTTCTTC.

V gene TRBV27 combines with J gene TRBJ1-1; TRBD1 matches 11 bases. With 3 bases clipped from V and 4 bases from J, the junction kept 13 bases outside the gene matches. Per germline, CDR1 MNHEY and CDR2 SMNVEV (reference sequence). The CDR3 is made up of 18 amino acids. CDR3 nucleotides: TGTGCCAGCAGTTTGGCTCCGGGACAGGGGGGCCTGATCACTGAAGCTTTCTTT. It codes for CASSLAPGQGGLITEAFF.

This chain links TRBV29-1 with TRBJ2-5, with TRBD1 matching 11 bases. With 2 bases clipped from V and 4 bases from J, the junction kept 6 bases outside the gene matches. CDR3 length: 15 residues. The germline gives CDR1 SQVTM, CDR2 ANQGSEA. The CDR3 sequence: CSVEYLGQGGETQYF. DNA of the CDR3: TGCAGCGTTGAATATTTGGGACAGGGGGGAGAGACCCAGTACTTC.

V and J are TRBV9 and TRBJ2-3, with 10 bases matching TRBD2. V lost 0 bases and J lost 2; bases outside the gene matches: 12. The germline gives CDR1 SGDLS, CDR2 YYNGEE. This CDR3 is 19 amino acids long. CDR3 protein: CASSVGTSGNRYLTDTQYF. CDR3 nucleotides: TGTGCCAGCAGCGTAGGAACTAGCGGGAATCGATACCTCACAGATACGCAGTATTTT.

The chain recombines TRBV7-8 with TRBJ2-1; D unresolved. The V gene's germline CDR1 is SGHVS and CDR2 FQNEAQ. This CDR3 is 12 amino acids long. Between the trimmed V and J ends, which lost 5 bases and 8 bases, there was a span of 10 bases. The CDR3, as DNA: TGTGCCAGCAGCGCAGACATATATGAGCAGTTCTTC. Amino acid sequence: CASSADIYEQFF.

The chain uses TRBV6-1 and TRBJ2-2, with 8 bases that match TRBD1. Germline V gene lookup returns CDR1 MNHNS and CDR2 SASEGT. V shed 4 bases and J 7 bases; nucleotides not matched to a gene: 8. The CDR3 totals 15 residues. This chain's CDR3 is CASSARTGFSGELFF. The DNA for the CDR3 is TGTGCCAGCAGTGCCAGGACAGGGTTTAGCGGGGAGCTGTTTTTT.

The gene calls are TRBV5-1 and TRBJ2-7; 9 bases agree with TRBD2. CDR3 length: 14 residues. From germline, CDR1 is SGHRS and CDR2 YFSETQ. The V and J ends lost 6 bases and 5 bases, in that order; junction bases with no gene match: 9. The CDR3 region has the DNA TGCGCCAGCACCGCGGGAGGGGGTCTGCACGAGCAGTACTTC. It is translated as CASTAGGGLHEQYF.

This chain joins TRBV4-2 and TRBJ2-1; 8 bases fit TRBD2. From germline, CDR1 is LGHNA and CDR2 YNFKEQ. V was clipped by 3 bases and J by 2 bases; unmatched bases: 3. The CDR3 loop spans 15 amino acids. DNA for the CDR3: TGTGCCAGCAGCCAGAGTAGCGGGACCTACAATGAGCAGTTCTTC. This gives the protein CASSQSSGTYNEQFF.

The chain couples TRBV9 to TRBJ2-1; 10 bases fit TRBD2. CDR1 is SGDLS and CDR2 is YYNGEE in the germline V gene. V dropped 4 bases and J dropped 4; count of bases not matched to a gene: 5. The CDR3 spans 15 residues. CDR3 sequence: CASSSGLAEYNEQFF. DNA of the CDR3: TGTGCCAGCAGCTCCGGACTAGCGGAATACAATGAGCAGTTCTTC.

This sequence joins TRBV27 and TRBJ2-1; 12 bases are shared with TRBD2. Trimming cost V 6 bases and J 15 bases; bases outside gene matches: 15. This CDR3 region has 15 residues. Germline V gene data show CDR1 as MNHEY and CDR2 as SMNVEV (reference sequence). The CDR3 spells CASSTLAGGPTLRFF. CDR3 sequence (DNA): TGTGCCAGCAGCACACTAGCGGGGGGACCGACACTCCGGTTCTTC.

This chain connects TRBV30 to TRBJ2-4; 9 nucleotides line up with TRBD1. The CDR3 is 14 amino acids. In germline, CDR1 is GTSNPN, CDR2 SVGIG (reference sequence). V shed 1 base, J shed 7 bases, and the junction held 5 bases outside the gene matches. The DNA of the CDR3 is TGTGCCTGGAGTGCTAGGACAGGGGTGAACATTCAGTACTTC. Protein sequence: CAWSARTGVNIQYF.

The chain uses TRBV5-6 and TRBJ2-5; TRBD1 aligns across 7 bases. Germline V gene sequence: CDR1 SGHDT, CDR2 YYEEEE. The CDR3 has 18 amino acids. V was clipped by 0 bases and J by 5 bases; unmatched bases: 16. The CDR3 DNA follows: TGTGCCAGCAGCTTGGCCGGGACAGCCATCCAGAGGGCGGAGACCCAGTACTTC. This translates into CASSLAGTAIQRAETQYF.

This clone was seen a handful of times. The chain joins TRBV4-3 to TRBJ2-1; 7 bases align to TRBD2. V shed 1 base and J 3 bases; nucleotides not matched to a gene: 6. Germline values: CDR1 LGHNA, CDR2 YSLEER. The CDR3 consists of 16 residues. CDR3 protein: CASSQVSGRNYNEQFF. The DNA of the CDR3 is TGCGCCAGCAGCCAAGTTTCCGGGAGGAACTACAATGAGCAGTTCTTC.

The chain joins TRBV7-3 to TRBJ2-2; D possibly corresponds to TRBD1 (5 bases). The germline CDR1 and CDR2 sequences are SGHTA and FQGTGA. V was trimmed by 6 bases and J by 6 bases, leaving 11 bases between them. This CDR3 contains 13 residues. The CDR3 DNA is TGTGCCAGCAGGGCACAGGTAGCCGGGGAGCTGTTTTTT. Protein product: CASRAQVAGELFF.

The rearrangement uses TRBV7-2 and TRBJ2-3; 7 bases match TRBD2. This CDR3 is built from 14 residues. The V segment lost 6 bases and the J segment 2 bases; nucleotides outside the gene matches: 5. Germline V gene lookup returns CDR1 SGHTA and CDR2 FQGNSA. Written as DNA, the CDR3 is TGTGCCAGCAGACCGGCGGGGGTCACAGATACGCAGTATTTT. This translates into CASRPAGVTDTQYF.

The CDR3 bases are TGCAGCGTAGGAGATAGGGGGTCCTGGGAGCAGTACTTC. Amino acid sequence: CSVGDRGSWEQYF. The chain combines TRBV29-1 with TRBJ2-7; D may be TRBD1 (6 bases). There are 13 residues in the CDR3. Germline values: CDR1 SQVTM, CDR2 ANQGSEA. With 6 bases removed from V and 7 bases from J, the gap between germline ends came to 19 bases.

CDR3 protein: CASSNRQGRDGYTF. CDR3 coding DNA: TGTGCCAGCAGTAATCGACAGGGGCGGGATGGCTACACCTTC. The chain couples TRBV6-5 to TRBJ1-2; TRBD1 matches 8 bases. The germline V gene has CDR1 MNHEY and CDR2 SVGAGI. This CDR3 has 14 residues. V shed 5 bases, J shed 6 bases, and the junction held 8 bases outside the gene matches.